These 20 T cell receptor beta chains share one sample of origin, sequenced in a study of shared clonotypes between healthy human individuals. Method: immunoSEQ multiplex PCR; TCRdb's copy keeps in-frame clones and lacks some. The sample consists of around 200,000 clones, over 50% of them appearing once. The specimen was memory CD4+ T cells sorted from blood. Subset described: CD45RA-negative fraction. The receptor set was obtained from a man aged 30 to 45 in good health.

The CDR3 reads CASSRKSYNEQFF. CDR3 nucleotides: TGTGCCAGCAGCAGAAAGAGCTACAATGAGCAGTTCTTC. The J gene is TRBJ2-1, the V gene TRBV6-6; unclear D gene. This CDR3 comprises 13 residues. CDR1 is MNHNY and CDR2 is SVGAGI in the germline V gene (reference sequence). V lost 6 bases to trimming and J lost 3 bases, with 9 bases between them.

This chain links TRBV5-1 with TRBJ2-5, with D maybe TRBD2 (5 bases). Germline CDR1 SGHRS, CDR2 YFSETQ. V shed 0 bases and J shed 3 bases, with 18 bases lying between them. CDR3 length: 17 amino acids. Here the CDR3 reads CASSLALGRPGEETQYF. The CDR3 bases are TGCGCCAGCAGCTTGGCCCTTGGGAGACCCGGTGAAGAGACCCAGTACTTC.

The V call is TRBV11-2, the J call TRBJ2-4, with TRBD2 as a possible D gene (6 bases). The V end lost 6 bases, the J end lost 0 bases, and 12 bases lay between the germline ends. The CDR3 extends over 15 amino acids. CDR1 and CDR2 from the germline V gene are SGHAT and FQNNGV. CDR3 loop: CASRSRGLAKNIQYF. As DNA, the CDR3 is TGTGCCAGCAGGTCGCGGGGTTTAGCCAAAAACATTCAGTACTTC.

This clone was observed a handful of times. This rearrangement joins TRBV29-1 to TRBJ1-1; TRBD1 might be the D (5 bases). CDR3 length: 12 residues. Germline-derived CDR1 and CDR2 are SQVTM and ANQGSEA. V dropped 2 bases and J dropped 11 bases, with 15 bases sitting between them. In nucleotides, the CDR3 is TGCAGCGTTGAAAGGGGCGGCGGGCAGGCTTTCTTT. This codes for CSVERGGGQAFF.

This clone was counted a single time. This chain connects TRBV28 to TRBJ1-5; the D gene is possibly TRBD1 (6 bases). The ends were cut back, 5 bases at V and 10 bases at J, with 15 bases in the middle. Germline V gives CDR1 MDHEN, CDR2 SYDVKM. The CDR3 length is 13 residues. CDR3 sequence: CASSPRQVHPQHF. The CDR3 DNA sequence: TGTGCCAGCAGTCCACGACAGGTTCACCCCCAGCATTTT.

Concerning this clone itself: Other DNA variants within this sample encode the same CDR3. The chain carries TRBV5-1 and TRBJ2-3; D is unresolved. Trimming shortened V by 0 bases and J by 6 bases, and 14 bases separated the two germline ends. Germline V gene lookup returns CDR1 SGHRS and CDR2 YFSETQ. The CDR3 length is 15 residues. DNA for the CDR3: TGCGCCAGCAGCTTGGAGGGTCGCCGGCTGGATACGCAGTATTTT. It is translated as CASSLEGRRLDTQYF.

This chain uses TRBV7-9 with TRBJ2-2; 9 bases align to TRBD1. Germline V lookup: CDR1 SEHNR, CDR2 FQNEAQ (reference sequence). J gave up 5 bases and V 5 bases, and 6 bases lay outside the gene matches. This CDR3 contains 15 residues. CDR3 DNA sequence: TGTGCCAGCAGCGCGAGGACAGGGGAGACCGGGGAGCTGTTTTTT. It yields the protein CASSARTGETGELFF.

The V and J genes are TRBV5-1 and TRBJ2-1; possible D gene TRBD2, 6 bases. Germline CDR1 and CDR2: SGHRS and YFSETQ. The CDR3 totals 14 residues. Trimming took 3 bases from V and 8 from J, leaving 15 bases between them. CDR3 sequence reads: CASSSAGRWDEQFF. CDR3 bases: TGCGCCAGCAGCTCGGCGGGACGGTGGGATGAGCAGTTCTTC.

V is TRBV29-1 and J is TRBJ1-1, with TRBD1 matching 11 bases. Germline V CDR1 and CDR2: SQVTM, ANQGSEA. J was trimmed by 5 bases and V by 5 bases; bases with no gene match: 7. The CDR3 sequence is 14 residues long. The CDR3 is CSVRDRGGLTEAFF. CDR3 DNA sequence: TGCAGCGTTCGGGACAGGGGGGGGTTAACTGAAGCTTTCTTT.

The chain couples TRBV7-7 to TRBJ2-7, with TRBD2 matching 7 bases. The germline V gene encodes CDR1 SSHAT and CDR2 FNYEAQ (reference sequence). The CDR3 consists of 13 residues. Unmatched junction bases numbered 4, after V lost 5 bases and J lost 3 bases. The CDR3 coding sequence is TGTGCCAGCAGCACAGGACTAGTCTACGAGCAGTACTTC. Residues: CASSTGLVYEQYF.

This clone is a singleton in its sample. V gene TRBV19 combines with J gene TRBJ2-3, with D possibly TRBD2 on 6 matching bases. CDR1 and CDR2 (germline): LNHDA, SQIVND (reference sequence). The CDR3 contains 17 residues. Trimming took 0 bases from V and 4 from J, leaving 17 bases between them. CDR3 residues: CASSIDPAGRTPDTQYF. The CDR3 coding sequence is TGTGCCAGTAGTATAGATCCGGCAGGGAGGACTCCAGATACGCAGTATTTT.

V usage is TRBV5-1 and J usage is TRBJ2-2; a weak D match, TRBD2 (5 bases). Per germline, CDR1 SGHRS and CDR2 YFSETQ. The CDR3 extends over 15 amino acids. Deletions cut 5 bases from V and 0 bases from J, with 11 bases between. CDR3 sequence: CASSLRATNTGELFF. The CDR3 DNA sequence: TGCGCCAGCAGTCTGAGGGCAACGAACACCGGGGAGCTGTTTTTT.

This clone was detected many times. The chain combines TRBV19 with TRBJ2-5; TRBD1 or TRBD2 may be the D gene (5 bases each). The germline V and J ends were trimmed by 2 bases and 5 bases, with 12 bases remaining between them. The CDR3 sequence is 14 residues long. Germline V gene lookup returns CDR1 LNHDA and CDR2 SQIVND (reference sequence). The CDR3 spells CASSIRAGTETQYF. CDR3 sequence (DNA): TGTGCCAGTAGTATACGGGCAGGGACCGAGACCCAGTACTTC.

This clone was counted a single time. The genes are TRBV2 and TRBJ2-5, with D maybe TRBD1 (6 bases). In germline, CDR1 is SNHLY, CDR2 FYNNEI. Trimming took off 8 bases at V and 1 base at J, with 11 bases between the two ends. This CDR3 region has 13 residues. CDR3: CASRDIPQETQYF. CDR3 bases: TGTGCCAGCCGGGACATACCCCAAGAGACCCAGTACTTC.

This rearrangement joins TRBV7-9 to TRBJ2-7; 9 positions agree with TRBD1. V gave up 5 bases and J gave up 5 bases; unmatched junction bases: 10. Germline V gene data show CDR1 as SEHNR and CDR2 as FQNEAQ (reference sequence). The CDR3 is 15 residues long. In nucleotides, the CDR3 is TGTGCCAGCAGCCGTAGGAGGACAGGGGTCAACGAGCAGTACTTC. Encoded protein: CASSRRRTGVNEQYF.

This chain links TRBV7-8 with TRBJ1-5; D is uncertain. Per the germline V gene, CDR1 is SGHVS and CDR2 is FQNEAQ. The CDR3 spans 16 residues. V was clipped by 2 bases and J by 7 bases, with 18 bases between them. In DNA, the CDR3 is TGTGCCAGCAGCTTATCGGCAGTCCGGCCCAACCAGCCCCAGCATTTT. Protein sequence: CASSLSAVRPNQPQHF.

This clone was counted ten times or more. This chain uses TRBV7-9 with TRBJ2-4; 14 nucleotides agree with TRBD2. J was trimmed by 2 bases and V by 3 bases; bases with no gene match: 3. Germline V gives CDR1 SEHNR, CDR2 FQNEAQ (reference sequence). The CDR3 totals 17 residues. The CDR3 here is CASSFGTSGSSKNIQYF. The CDR3 nucleotides read TGTGCCAGCAGCTTCGGGACTAGCGGGAGTTCCAAAAACATTCAGTACTTC. Full variable domain (remainder filled in from reference TRBV7-9 and TRBJ2-4): DTGVSQNPRHKITKRGQNVTFRCDPISEHNRLYWYRQTLGQGPEFLTYFQNEAQLEKSRLLSDRFSAERPKGSFSTLEIQRTEQGDSAMYLCASSFGTSGSSKNIQYFGAGTRLSVL.

The chain employs TRBV5-4 and TRBJ2-3, with TRBD2 matching over 7 bases. This CDR3 has 15 amino acids. CDR1 and CDR2 (germline): SGHNT, YYREEE (reference sequence). Unmatched junction bases numbered 2, after V lost 0 bases and J lost 1 base. DNA for the CDR3: TGTGCCAGCAGCTTGGGGACTAGTCGCACAGATACGCAGTATTTT. Translated: CASSLGTSRTDTQYF.

J is TRBJ1-1 and V is TRBV11-2; D ambiguous. The CDR3 is made up of 15 amino acids. Trimming left V 3 bases short and J 1 base short, with 12 bases between. Germline V CDR1 and CDR2: SGHAT, FQNNGV. The CDR3 sequence is CASSFGRRQNTEAFF. The CDR3 DNA follows: TGTGCCAGCAGCTTTGGAAGGAGGCAGAACACTGAAGCTTTCTTT.

The J gene is TRBJ2-1, the V gene TRBV11-2; 10 bases align to TRBD2. The CDR3 has 15 residues. The germline CDR1 and CDR2 sequences are SGHAT and FQNNGV. The junction had 5 bases not matched to a gene; V was cut back by 5 bases and J by 4 bases. CDR3 residues: CASSPGTSVYNEQFF. CDR3 coding DNA: TGTGCCAGCAGCCCCGGGACTAGCGTGTACAATGAGCAGTTCTTC. Full variable domain (outside the CDR3, taken from reference TRBV11-2 and TRBJ2-1): EAGVAQSPRYKIIEKRQSVAFWCNPISGHATLYWYQQILGQGPKLLIQFQNNGVVDDSQLPKDRFSAERLKGVDSTLKIQPAKLEDSAVYLCASSPGTSVYNEQFFGPGTRLTVL.